The clone carrying this T cell receptor beta chain was observed at least ten times. Its antigen remains unidentified. The data were taken from a study of T cells in Graves' hyperthyroidism and ophthalmopathy. Clinicians diagnosed patients from clinical symptoms, serum thyroxine and TRAb, thyroid ultrasound and orbital computed tomography. Whole-study results and caveats: In the blood, most expanded thyroid clonotypes above 0.001 appeared as well.

Trimming removed 1 base from V and 2 bases from J, with 12 bases in between. The germline gives CDR1 LGHDT, CDR2 YNNKEL (reference sequence). The CDR3 runs to 15 residues. Researchers took RNA transcripts and amplified the TCR beta CDR3 regions from them. Initially, a first-round RT-PCR of the TCR CDR3 employed the HTBI primer set. One entry per CDR3 protein results from TCRdb running MiXCR on the multiplex PCR reads. This table holds around 700,000 distinct CDR3 sequences, approximately 18% found once. The sample consisted of blood. This TCR came from a woman aged 50 to 60 with Graves' hyperthyroidism that later progressed to Graves' ophthalmopathy. The chain carries TRBV3-1 and TRBJ2-7; D remains unclear. This chain's CDR3 is CASSQVSLRPYEQYF. In nucleotides, the CDR3 is TGTGCCAGCAGCCAAGTTTCCCTGAGACCCTACGAGCAGTACTTC.